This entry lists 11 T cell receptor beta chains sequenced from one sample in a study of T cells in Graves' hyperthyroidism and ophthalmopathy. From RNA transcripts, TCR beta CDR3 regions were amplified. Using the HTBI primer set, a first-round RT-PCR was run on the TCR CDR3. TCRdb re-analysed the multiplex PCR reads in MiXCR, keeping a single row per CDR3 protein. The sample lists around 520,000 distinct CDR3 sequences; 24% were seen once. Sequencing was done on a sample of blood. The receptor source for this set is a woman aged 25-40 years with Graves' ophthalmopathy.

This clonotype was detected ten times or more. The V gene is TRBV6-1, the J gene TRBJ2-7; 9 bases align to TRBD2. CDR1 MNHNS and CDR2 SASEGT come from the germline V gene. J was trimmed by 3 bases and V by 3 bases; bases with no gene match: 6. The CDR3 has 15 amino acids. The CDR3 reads CASSEGTSSLYEQYF. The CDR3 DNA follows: TGTGCCAGCAGTGAGGGGACTAGCAGTCTCTACGAGCAGTACTTC.

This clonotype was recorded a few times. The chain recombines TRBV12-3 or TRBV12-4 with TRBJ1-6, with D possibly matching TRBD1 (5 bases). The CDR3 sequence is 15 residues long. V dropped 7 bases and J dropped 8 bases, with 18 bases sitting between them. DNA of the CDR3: TGTGCCAGCAACGAAGGCCAGGGTTTATATTCACCCCTCCACTTT. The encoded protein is CASNEGQGLYSPLHF.

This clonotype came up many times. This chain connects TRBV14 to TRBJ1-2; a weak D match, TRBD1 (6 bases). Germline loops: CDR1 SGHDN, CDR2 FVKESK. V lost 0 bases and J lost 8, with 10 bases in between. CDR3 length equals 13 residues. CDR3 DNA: TGTGCCAGCAGCCAAGAGGGGGCGCGAGGCTACACCTTC. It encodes CASSQEGARGYTF.

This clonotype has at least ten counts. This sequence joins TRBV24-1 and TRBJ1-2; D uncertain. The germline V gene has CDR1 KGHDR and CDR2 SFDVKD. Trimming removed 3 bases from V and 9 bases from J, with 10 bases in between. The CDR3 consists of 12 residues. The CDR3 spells CATSDSHNSYTF. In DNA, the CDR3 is TGTGCCACCAGTGATAGTCACAACAGCTACACCTTC.

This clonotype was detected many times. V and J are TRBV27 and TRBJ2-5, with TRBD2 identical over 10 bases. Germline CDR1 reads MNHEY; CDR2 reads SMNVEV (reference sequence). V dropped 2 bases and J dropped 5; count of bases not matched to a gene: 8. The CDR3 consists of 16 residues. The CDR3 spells CASSLNPAGGRETQYF. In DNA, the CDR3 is TGTGCCAGCAGTTTAAACCCAGCGGGGGGGCGGGAGACCCAGTACTTC.

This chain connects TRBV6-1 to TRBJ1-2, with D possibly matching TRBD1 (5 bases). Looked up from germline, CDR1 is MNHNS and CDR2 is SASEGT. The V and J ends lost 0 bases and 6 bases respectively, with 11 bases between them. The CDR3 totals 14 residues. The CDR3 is CASSEARGNNGYTF. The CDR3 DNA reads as TGTGCCAGCAGTGAAGCCCGGGGGAATAATGGCTACACCTTC.

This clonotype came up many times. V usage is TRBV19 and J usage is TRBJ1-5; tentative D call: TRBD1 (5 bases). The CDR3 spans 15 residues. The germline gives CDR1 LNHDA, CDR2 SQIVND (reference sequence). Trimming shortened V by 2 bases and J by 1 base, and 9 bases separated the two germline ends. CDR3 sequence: CASSIYGDSNQPQHF. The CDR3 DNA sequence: TGTGCCAGTAGTATATATGGGGACAGCAATCAGCCCCAGCATTTT. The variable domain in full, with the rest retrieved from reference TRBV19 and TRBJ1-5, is DGGITQSPKYLFRKEGQNVTLSCEQNLNHDAMYWYRQDPGQGLRLIYYSQIVNDFQKGDIAEGYSVSREKKESFPLTVTSAQKNPTAFYLCASSIYGDSNQPQHFGDGTRLSIL.

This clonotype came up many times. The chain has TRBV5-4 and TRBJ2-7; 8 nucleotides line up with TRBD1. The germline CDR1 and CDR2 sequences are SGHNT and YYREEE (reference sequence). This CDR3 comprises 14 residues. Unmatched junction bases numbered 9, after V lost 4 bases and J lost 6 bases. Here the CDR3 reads CASSPRTGSSEQYF. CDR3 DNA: TGTGCCAGCAGCCCCAGGACAGGGTCTAGCGAGCAGTACTTC.

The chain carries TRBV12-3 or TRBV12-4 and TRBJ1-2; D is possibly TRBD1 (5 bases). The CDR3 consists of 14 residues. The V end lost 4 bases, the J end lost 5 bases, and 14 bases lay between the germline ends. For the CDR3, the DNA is TGTGCCAGCAGTTACGGGGCAGGGCAGTATGGCTACACCTTC. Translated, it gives CASSYGAGQYGYTF.

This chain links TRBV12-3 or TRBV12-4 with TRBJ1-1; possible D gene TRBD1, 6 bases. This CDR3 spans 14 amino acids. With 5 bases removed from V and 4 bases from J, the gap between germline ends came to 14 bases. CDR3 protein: CASSILRQATEAFF. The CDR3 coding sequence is TGTGCCAGCAGTATCTTGAGACAGGCCACTGAAGCTTTCTTT.

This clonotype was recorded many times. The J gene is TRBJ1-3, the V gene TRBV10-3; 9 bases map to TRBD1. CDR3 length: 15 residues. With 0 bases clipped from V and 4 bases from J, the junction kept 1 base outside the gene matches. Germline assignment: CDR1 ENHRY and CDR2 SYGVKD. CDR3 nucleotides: TGTGCCATCAGTGAGTCGGGACAGGGAGGAAACACCATATATTTT. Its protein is CAISESGQGGNTIYF.